The T cell receptor (beta chain) under discussion was sequenced for a study of identical twins. The sample holds a few counts of this clonotype. Only healthy Caucasians were included as donors. The CDR3 covers 18 residues. V shed 4 bases and J 4 bases; nucleotides not matched to a gene: 16. Per germline, CDR1 SGHAT and CDR2 FQDESV (reference sequence). One entry per CDR3 protein results from TCRdb running MiXCR on the 5' RACE reads. This sample has approximately 230,000 distinct CDR3 sequences, with 6.5% found just once. These data were likewise used in another study, on T cells expressing NK-cell markers.

The sequenced material came from CD8+ T cells sorted from blood. The chain uses TRBV11-1 and TRBJ1-3; 7 bases are a match to TRBD1. This TCR came from a woman younger than 35 in good health. The CDR3 DNA reads TGTGCCAGCAGCTCCACTTTATCGACAGGGACGGGCGGAAACACCATATATTTT. Its protein is CASSSTLSTGTGGNTIYF. The full variable domain, in which reference TRBV11-1 and TRBJ1-3 provide the parts outside the CDR3, is EAEVAQSPRYKITEKSQAVAFWCDPISGHATLYWYRQILGQGPELLVQFQDESVVDDSQLPKDRFSAERLKGVDSTLKIQPAELGDSAMYLCASSSTLSTGTGGNTIYFGEGSWLTVV.